The 13 T cell receptor beta chains presented below share a single source sample, sequenced in a study of CD4+ T cells in melanoma. Clones were sequenced by immunoSEQ multiplex PCR, and TCRdb holds only the in-frame ones, with some missing. The repertoire holds about 5,000 clones, with under 75% as singletons. The specimen sequenced was cells from a culture (not recorded whether cultured in vitro). These receptors originate from a human donor with melanoma.

By sample fraction, this clone is medium-sized (0.01 to 0.1%). The chain carries TRBV2 and TRBJ1-2; D is uncertain. V lost 2 bases to trimming and J lost 4 bases, with 8 bases between them. The CDR3 has 13 residues. Germline assignment: CDR1 SNHLY and CDR2 FYNNEI. DNA for the CDR3: TGTGCCAGCAGTGAACGGACCCCCTATGGCTACACCTTC. Translated, it gives CASSERTPYGYTF.

The genes are TRBV10-3 and TRBJ1-4; D not resolved. The germline CDR1 and CDR2 sequences are ENHRY and SYGVKD. Between the trimmed V and J ends, which lost 7 bases and 8 bases, there was a span of 8 bases. The CDR3 contains 11 residues. The CDR3 DNA sequence: TGTGCCATCAAAGCTGGGGAAAAACTGTTTTTT. It is translated as CAIKAGEKLFF.

This chain links TRBV2 with TRBJ2-7, with D unresolved. The CDR3 is 10 amino acids. Trimming took off 10 bases at V and 1 base at J, with 5 bases between the two ends. Germline V gene sequence: CDR1 SNHLY, CDR2 FYNNEI. In nucleotides, the CDR3 is TGTGCCACAGGTTCCTACGAGCAGTACTTC. Translating it yields CATGSYEQYF.

The chain combines TRBV2 with TRBJ1-2, with D possibly being TRBD1 (6 bases). The CDR3 runs 15 residues. The V end lost 2 bases, the J end lost 4 bases, and 14 bases lay between the germline ends. In germline, CDR1 is SNHLY, CDR2 FYNNEI. The CDR3, as DNA: TGTGCCAGCAGTGAATTGGGGGGCGCAGGCTATGGCTACACCTTC. Translation gives CASSELGGAGYGYTF. The full variable domain, with the rest looked up from reference TRBV2 and TRBJ1-2, is EPEVTQTPSHQVTQMGQEVILRCVPISNHLYFYWYRQILGQKVEFLVSFYNNEISEKSEIFDDQFSVERPDGSNFTLKIRSTKLEDSAMYFCASSELGGAGYGYTFGSGTRLTVV.

This chain uses TRBV7-2 with TRBJ2-3, with 8 bases lining up with TRBD1. The J segment lost 5 bases and the V segment lost 1 base, leaving 5 bases of the junction unmatched. The CDR3 consists of 15 residues. Germline CDR1 SGHTA, CDR2 FQGNSA. The CDR3 DNA sequence: TGTGCCAGCAGCTTAGAACTACAGGGGGGAGATACGCAGTATTTT. Translated, it gives CASSLELQGGDTQYF.

This rearrangement joins TRBV18 to TRBJ2-7; 10 bases line up with TRBD2. The junction had 7 bases not matched to a gene; V was cut back by 4 bases and J by 4 bases. From germline, CDR1 is KGHSH and CDR2 LQKENI. The CDR3 covers 15 residues. CDR3 sequence (DNA): TGTGCCAGCTCACAGATTAGCGGGGGGTTGTACGAGCAGTACTTC. It yields the protein CASSQISGGLYEQYF.

CDR3 in DNA: TGTGCCAGCAGTCCAACGGGTACCTACGAGCAGTACTTC. Protein product: CASSPTGTYEQYF. The chain uses TRBV12-3 or TRBV12-4 and TRBJ2-7; D gene ambiguous. This CDR3 comprises 13 residues. The V end lost 5 bases, the J end lost 2 bases, and 10 bases lay between the germline ends.

This clone appeared a few times. The chain joins TRBV18 to TRBJ2-7; D tentatively reads TRBD1 or TRBD2 (5 bases each). CDR3 length equals 15 residues. Per the germline V gene, CDR1 is KGHSH and CDR2 is LQKENI. Trimming took 2 bases from V and 0 from J, leaving 11 bases between them. The CDR3 DNA sequence: TGTGCCAGCTCACCAGAGGGGATAAGCTCCTACGAGCAGTACTTC. It specifies CASSPEGISSYEQYF.

This clone has a handful of counts. The V gene is TRBV4-1, the J gene TRBJ2-7; D perhaps matches TRBD2 (6 bases). The CDR3 contains 16 residues. The V gene lost 2 bases and the J gene lost 3 bases, with 17 bases spanning the gap. The V gene's germline CDR1 is MGHRA and CDR2 YSYEKL. CDR3 DNA: TGCGCCAGCAGCCAACACTCCGGGACTGGCTACTACGAGCAGTACTTC. Protein sequence: CASSQHSGTGYYEQYF.

The chain couples TRBV11-3 to TRBJ1-2; 7 bases align to TRBD1. CDR1 SGHNT and CDR2 YENEEA come from the germline V gene. The J segment lost 7 bases and the V segment lost 4 bases, leaving 12 bases of the junction unmatched. The CDR3 is 15 amino acids. For the CDR3, the DNA is TGTGCCAGCAGCTCACCCTCCGGGGACAGTAGTGGCTACACCTTC. Protein: CASSSPSGDSSGYTF. The complete variable domain, with remaining parts taken from reference TRBV11-3 and TRBJ1-2, reads EAGVVQSPRYKIIEKKQPVAFWCNPISGHNTLYWYLQNLGQGPELLIRYENEEAVDDSQLPKDRFSAERLKGVDSTLKIQPAELGDSAVYLCASSSPSGDSSGYTFGSGTRLTVV.

This chain connects TRBV29-1 to TRBJ1-1; D is ambiguous. This CDR3 is built from 13 residues. In germline, CDR1 is SQVTM, CDR2 ANQGSEA. V dropped 6 bases and J dropped 0 bases, with 11 bases sitting between them. In DNA form, the CDR3 reads TGCAGCGTAGTTGGGCAGATGAACACTGAAGCTTTCTTT. The encoded protein is CSVVGQMNTEAFF.

CDR3 nucleotides: TGTGCCAGCAGCCGCGCGGGACTGACCTACGAGCAGTACTTC. Amino acids: CASSRAGLTYEQYF. This chain uses TRBV7-9 with TRBJ2-7, with D perhaps matching TRBD2 (6 bases). CDR3 size: 14 residues. V dropped 5 bases and J dropped 2 bases, with 13 bases sitting between them. The germline CDR1 and CDR2 sequences are SEHNR and FQNEAQ (reference sequence).

This clone was seen a few times. V and J are TRBV6-5 and TRBJ2-7, with 10 bases aligning to TRBD1. Germline assignment: CDR1 MNHEY and CDR2 SVGAGI. With V trimmed by 5 bases and J by 6 bases, 4 bases remained unmatched. This CDR3 has 13 residues. This CDR3 reads CASSPGTGVEQYF. The CDR3 DNA follows: TGTGCCAGCAGTCCGGGGACAGGGGTCGAGCAGTACTTC.